These 31 T cell receptor beta chains came from one sample sequenced in a study of blood T cell repertoires in COVID-19. Libraries were prepared by immunoSEQ multiplex PCR; TCRdb keeps only in-frame clonotypes and omits some of them. The data show around 310,000 clones, 75% to 95% seen once. The sequenced sample was peripheral blood. These receptors originate from a woman in her 30s with COVID-19, enrolled during active disease.

J is TRBJ1-5 and V is TRBV19; possibly TRBD1 for D (6 bases). CDR3 length: 15 residues. From germline, CDR1 is LNHDA and CDR2 SQIVND (reference sequence). Trimming took 7 bases from V and 2 from J, leaving 15 bases between them. The CDR3 region has the DNA TGTGCCAGTATCCGCACAGGGAGTCGCAATCAGCCCCAGCATTTT. Its protein product is CASIRTGSRNQPQHF.

The V and J genes are TRBV29-1 and TRBJ2-7, with TRBD2 identical over 14 bases. The CDR3 runs to 13 residues. V was pared by 6 bases and J by 5 bases, with 3 bases of the junction left unmatched. Germline values: CDR1 SQVTM, CDR2 ANQGSEA. CDR3 in DNA: TGCAGCGTCCGACTAGCGGGAGGGCACGAGCAGTACTTC. Translated, it gives CSVRLAGGHEQYF.

This chain joins TRBV29-1 and TRBJ1-2; TRBD1 matches 10 bases. This CDR3 contains 13 residues. Germline V gene sequence: CDR1 SQVTM, CDR2 ANQGSEA. V lost 6 bases to trimming and J lost 2 bases; unmatched junction nucleotides: 3. The CDR3 DNA reads TGCAGCGTGCTGACAGGGGGCAACTATGGCTACACCTTC. Translated: CSVLTGGNYGYTF.

The genes are TRBV18 and TRBJ2-3; 7 bases are a match to TRBD1. Germline assignment: CDR1 KGHSH and CDR2 LQKENI. This CDR3 has 15 amino acids. J was trimmed by 2 bases and V by 3 bases; bases with no gene match: 5. For the CDR3, the DNA is TGTGCCAGCTCACCCCCGGGACAGTCCACAGATACGCAGTATTTT. Protein product: CASSPPGQSTDTQYF.

The chain employs TRBV5-4 and TRBJ2-2, with D possibly matching TRBD2 (5 bases). Trimming pared 1 base from V and 2 bases from J, leaving 6 bases between. The CDR3 has 14 residues. Germline lookup yields CDR1 SGHNT and CDR2 YYREEE (reference sequence). CDR3: CASSLPGNTGELFF. In DNA, the CDR3 is TGTGCCAGCAGCTTGCCGGGAAACACCGGGGAGCTGTTTTTT.

As DNA, the CDR3 is TGTGCCACCAGTGAGCTGGCGGTCCCCACCTTC. This codes for CATSELAVPTF. The rearrangement joins TRBV24-1 to TRBJ1-2; D is ambiguous. Trimming stripped 4 bases from V and 13 bases from J, with 12 bases between. The CDR3 covers 11 residues. CDR1 KGHDR and CDR2 SFDVKD come from the germline V gene.

CDR3 nucleotides: TGCGCCAGCAGTCGAGGAGACGAAACCGGGGAGCTGTTTTTT. Translation gives CASSRGDETGELFF. This chain links TRBV23-1 with TRBJ2-2; D is uncertain. TRBV23-1 is classed as an ORF, of uncertain function. With 4 bases removed from V and 5 bases from J, the gap between germline ends came to 11 bases. The length of the CDR3 is 14 residues.

This chain uses TRBV15 with TRBJ2-1; 8 nucleotides agree with TRBD1. Germline loops: CDR1 LNHNV, CDR2 YYDKDF (reference sequence). The CDR3 consists of 17 residues. Unmatched junction bases numbered 6, after V lost 0 bases and J lost 2 bases. The CDR3, as DNA: TGTGCCACCAGCAGAGATATCACACAGGGGGCCTACAATGAGCAGTTCTTC. This encodes CATSRDITQGAYNEQFF. Supplemented by reference TRBV15 and TRBJ2-1, the full variable domain reads DAMVIQNPRYQVTQFGKPVTLSCSQTLNHNVMYWYQQKSSQAPKLLFHYYDKDFNNEADTPDNFQSRRPNTSFCFLDIRSPGLGDTAMYLCATSRDITQGAYNEQFFGPGTRLTVL.

This clone was counted a single time. The rearrangement uses TRBV19 and TRBJ2-1; 9 nucleotides line up with TRBD2. CDR3 length: 17 amino acids. The trim removed 0 bases at V and 5 bases at J, leaving 8 bases unmatched. Germline CDR1 LNHDA, CDR2 SQIVND (reference sequence). This CDR3 is CASSIDPPSGMNNEQFF. DNA of the CDR3: TGTGCCAGTAGTATAGATCCCCCTAGCGGGATGAACAATGAGCAGTTCTTC.

To note about this clone: This sample also contains other DNA sequences that code for the same CDR3. The V call is TRBV6-5, the J call TRBJ1-2; 7 positions agree with TRBD1. Germline V gene lookup returns CDR1 MNHEY and CDR2 SVGAGI. J gave up 2 bases and V 5 bases, and 2 bases lay outside the gene matches. The CDR3 totals 13 residues. In DNA form, the CDR3 reads TGTGCCAGCAGTAGACAGGGCAACTATGGCTACACCTTC. Protein sequence: CASSRQGNYGYTF.

This rearrangement joins TRBV11-2 to TRBJ1-6; D is undetermined. The CDR3 has 12 amino acids. CDR1 and CDR2 (germline): SGHAT, FQNNGV. V gave up 1 base and J gave up 8 bases, with 3 bases separating them. CDR3 amino acids: CASSLVDSPLHF. As DNA, the CDR3 is TGTGCCAGCAGCTTAGTAGATTCACCCCTCCACTTT.

This chain joins TRBV30 and TRBJ1-5, with 8 nucleotides matching TRBD1. Germline CDR1 is GTSNPN and CDR2 is SVGIG (reference sequence). Losses at the gene ends were 2 bases for V and 5 bases for J; bases not matched to a gene: 8. The CDR3 length is 15 residues. In DNA form, the CDR3 reads TGTGCCTGGAGTAAGGGTGGACAGGGAGATCAGCCCCAGCATTTT. This translates into CAWSKGGQGDQPQHF.

The rearrangement uses TRBV9 and TRBJ2-2, with 10 positions matching TRBD2. This CDR3 contains 17 residues. V shed 0 bases, J shed 5 bases, and the junction held 7 bases outside the gene matches. The V gene's germline CDR1 is SGDLS and CDR2 YYNGEE. The DNA for the CDR3 is TGTGCCAGCAGCGTAGAAGTGCTAGCGGGAGTGACCGGGGAGCTGTTTTTT. Protein sequence: CASSVEVLAGVTGELFF.

In its sample, this clone was seen once. The chain carries TRBV9 and TRBJ1-2; 9 bases are a match to TRBD1. CDR1 is SGDLS and CDR2 is YYNGEE in the germline V gene. The V segment lost 0 bases and the J segment 3 bases; nucleotides outside the gene matches: 6. This CDR3 has 16 amino acids. In nucleotides, the CDR3 is TGTGCCAGCAGCGTAGCTGGGGACAGGGCTCACTATGGCTACACCTTC. Translation gives CASSVAGDRAHYGYTF. The full variable domain, completed using reference TRBV9 and TRBJ1-2, is DSGVTQTPKHLITATGQRVTLRCSPRSGDLSVYWYQQSLDQGLQFLIQYYNGEERAKGNILERFSAQQFPDLHSELNLSSLELGDSALYFCASSVAGDRAHYGYTFGSGTRLTVV.

CDR3 loop: CASSKGQGLSYEQYF. The CDR3 DNA follows: TGTGCCAGCAGCAAGGGCCAGGGGTTGAGCTACGAGCAGTACTTC. The chain couples TRBV28 to TRBJ2-7; a possible D gene is TRBD1 (6 bases). V was shortened by 6 bases and J by 3 bases, with 18 bases between the two germline ends. The CDR3 covers 15 residues. Germline CDR1 and CDR2: MDHEN and SYDVKM. The full variable domain, with the rest looked up from reference TRBV28 and TRBJ2-7, is DVKVTQSSRYLVKRTGEKVFLECVQDMDHENMFWYRQDPGLGLRLIYFSYDVKMKEKGDIPEGYSVSREKKERFSLILESASTNQTSMYLCASSKGQGLSYEQYFGPGTRLTVT.

The genes are TRBV28 and TRBJ2-7; D uncertain. Trimming cost V 3 bases and J 1 base, with 10 bases left between them. The length of the CDR3 is 14 residues. CDR1 MDHEN and CDR2 SYDVKM come from the germline V gene. The CDR3 is CASSFAARSYEQYF. CDR3 bases: TGTGCCAGCAGTTTCGCGGCTAGATCCTACGAGCAGTACTTC.

The chain joins TRBV10-1 to TRBJ2-2, with 16 bases fitting TRBD2. Trimming removed 6 bases from V and 2 bases from J; junction bases left unmatched: 12. This CDR3 is 20 amino acids long. The germline V gene encodes CDR1 WNHNN and CDR2 SYGVQD (reference sequence). DNA for the CDR3: TGCGCCAGCAGCCCAGCTGGGACTAGCGGGAGGGGCGCCAACACCGGGGAGCTGTTTTTT. Its translation: CASSPAGTSGRGANTGELFF.

V gene TRBV6-6 combines with J gene TRBJ1-5; 10 positions match TRBD1. V shed 2 bases, J shed 0 bases, and the junction held 1 base outside the gene matches. The CDR3 has 16 residues. Germline assignment: CDR1 MNHNY and CDR2 SVGAGI (reference sequence). This chain's CDR3 is CASSYGTGDSNQPQHF. The CDR3 coding sequence is TGTGCCAGCAGTTACGGGACAGGGGATAGCAATCAGCCCCAGCATTTT.

The V call is TRBV15, the J call TRBJ1-4, with D possibly being TRBD1 (6 bases). This CDR3 is built from 14 residues. Germline assignment: CDR1 LNHNV and CDR2 YYDKDF (reference sequence). The V and J ends lost 0 bases and 6 bases respectively, with 8 bases between them. The CDR3 DNA reads as TGTGCCACCAGCAGAGATACAGGGTATGAAAAACTGTTTTTT. As protein: CATSRDTGYEKLFF.

The sample holds one count of this clone. The chain employs TRBV6-5 and TRBJ2-7, with TRBD1 as a possible D gene (5 bases). CDR3 size: 12 residues. Germline CDR1 and CDR2: MNHEY and SVGAGI. V lost 10 bases, J lost 0 bases, and 10 bases lay in between. CDR3 nucleotides: TGTGCCACCCGGACATTCTCCTACGAGCAGTACTTC. Translated: CATRTFSYEQYF.

This clone was seen a handful of times. This rearrangement joins TRBV27 to TRBJ2-2, with D maybe TRBD2 (6 bases). CDR1 MNHEY and CDR2 SMNVEV come from the germline V gene (reference sequence). The V end was cut by 3 bases, the J end by 3 bases, with 11 bases between. The CDR3 runs 15 residues. This CDR3 is CASSFERVDTGELFF. The CDR3 bases are TGTGCCAGCAGTTTCGAGCGGGTAGACACCGGGGAGCTGTTTTTT.

This CDR3 reads CASSLLAVYNEQFF. The CDR3, as DNA: TGTGCCAGCAGCTTACTAGCGGTCTACAATGAGCAGTTCTTC. The gene calls are TRBV13 and TRBJ2-1, with TRBD2 matching 7 bases. Looked up from germline, CDR1 is PRHDT and CDR2 is FYEKMQ (reference sequence). The length of the CDR3 is 14 residues. The ends lost 2 bases at V and 3 bases at J; junction bases unmatched: 1.

J is TRBJ2-1 and V is TRBV3-1 (or the pseudogene TRBV3-2); D remains ambiguous. V was clipped by 4 bases and J by 3 bases, with 13 bases between them. Germline V gene lookup returns CDR1 LGHDT and CDR2 YNNKEL (reference sequence). The CDR3 length is 15 residues. CDR3 sequence (DNA): TGTGCCAGCAGCCGAATAGGAGACTTCTACAATGAGCAGTTCTTC. This sequence encodes CASSRIGDFYNEQFF.

This chain uses TRBV14 with TRBJ1-4, with TRBD1 matching over 7 bases. Germline values: CDR1 SGHDN, CDR2 FVKESK. V shed 6 bases and J 7 bases; nucleotides not matched to a gene: 11. CDR3 size: 15 residues. In DNA, the CDR3 is TGTGCCAGCAGTAAAACCCGGACAGGTTCTGAAAAACTGTTTTTT. This gives the protein CASSKTRTGSEKLFF. Combining the CDR3 with reference TRBV14 and TRBJ1-4 gives the whole variable domain EAGVTQFPSHSVIEKGQTVTLRCDPISGHDNLYWYRRVMGKEIKFLLHFVKESKQDESGMPNNRFLAERTGGTYSTLKVQPAELEDSGVYFCASSKTRTGSEKLFFGSGTQLSVL.

The table lists this clone with a count of one. The J gene is TRBJ2-7, the V gene TRBV20-1; D perhaps matches TRBD2 (5 bases). Trimming removed 3 bases at V and 4 bases at J, with 7 bases between. The CDR3 loop spans 11 amino acids. Germline loops: CDR1 DFQATT, CDR2 SNEGSKA (reference sequence). The CDR3 region is CSASGIYEQYF. CDR3 DNA: TGCAGTGCTAGCGGGATATACGAGCAGTACTTC.

This clone occurred a few times. The chain is built from TRBV6-5 and TRBJ2-7; D is ambiguous. V shed 5 bases and J shed 0 bases, with 8 bases lying between them. Germline values: CDR1 MNHEY, CDR2 SVGAGI. The length of the CDR3 is 13 residues. The CDR3, as DNA: TGTGCCAGCAGTCCCCGTTTCTCCTACGAGCAGTACTTC. The encoded protein is CASSPRFSYEQYF.

This sequence joins TRBV28 and TRBJ1-4, with D tentatively TRBD1 (6 bases). Per germline, CDR1 MDHEN and CDR2 SYDVKM. This CDR3 region has 15 residues. Trimming pared 4 bases from V and 6 bases from J, leaving 15 bases between. The CDR3 sequence is CASSYQTGFDEKLFF. CDR3 bases: TGTGCCAGCAGTTACCAGACAGGTTTTGATGAAAAACTGTTTTTT.

The chain employs TRBV5-6 and TRBJ2-7; the D gene is possibly TRBD1 (6 bases). V gave up 0 bases and J gave up 0 bases, with 10 bases separating them. Germline V gene data show CDR1 as SGHDT and CDR2 as YYEEEE. This CDR3 comprises 15 residues. CDR3 sequence reads: CASSLGGQSSYEQYF. CDR3 in DNA: TGTGCCAGCAGCTTGGGAGGACAGAGCTCCTACGAGCAGTACTTC. The whole variable domain, remainder taken from reference TRBV5-6 and TRBJ2-7, is DAGVTQSPTHLIKTRGQQVTLRCSPKSGHDTVSWYQQALGQGPQFIFQYYEEEERQRGNFPDRFSGHQFPNYSSELNVNALLLGDSALYLCASSLGGQSSYEQYFGPGTRLTVT.

The chain carries TRBV6-5 and TRBJ2-5; D remains ambiguous. This CDR3 has 15 residues. Germline lookup yields CDR1 MNHEY and CDR2 SVGAGI. V was shortened by 6 bases and J by 1 base, with 15 bases between the two germline ends. The CDR3 region is CASRFDAGSQETQYF. CDR3 DNA: TGTGCCAGCAGATTCGACGCCGGGTCCCAAGAGACCCAGTACTTC.

CDR3 nucleotide sequence: TGTGCCAGCAGCATAAGGACTAGCGGGATCAATGAGCAGTTCTTC. It yields the protein CASSIRTSGINEQFF. The chain combines TRBV7-3 with TRBJ2-1, with 12 bases lining up with TRBD2. In germline, CDR1 is SGHTA, CDR2 FQGTGA. Trimming cost V 5 bases and J 6 bases; bases outside gene matches: 5. The CDR3 contains 15 residues.

The V and J genes are TRBV10-3 and TRBJ2-1; the match to TRBD2 covers 7 bases. The V gene's germline CDR1 is ENHRY and CDR2 SYGVKD. The V segment lost 7 bases and the J segment 5 bases; nucleotides outside the gene matches: 11. The CDR3 extends over 15 amino acids. CDR3 protein: CAITRSSGANNEQFF. In DNA, the CDR3 is TGTGCCATCACGCGGTCCAGCGGGGCCAACAATGAGCAGTTCTTC.